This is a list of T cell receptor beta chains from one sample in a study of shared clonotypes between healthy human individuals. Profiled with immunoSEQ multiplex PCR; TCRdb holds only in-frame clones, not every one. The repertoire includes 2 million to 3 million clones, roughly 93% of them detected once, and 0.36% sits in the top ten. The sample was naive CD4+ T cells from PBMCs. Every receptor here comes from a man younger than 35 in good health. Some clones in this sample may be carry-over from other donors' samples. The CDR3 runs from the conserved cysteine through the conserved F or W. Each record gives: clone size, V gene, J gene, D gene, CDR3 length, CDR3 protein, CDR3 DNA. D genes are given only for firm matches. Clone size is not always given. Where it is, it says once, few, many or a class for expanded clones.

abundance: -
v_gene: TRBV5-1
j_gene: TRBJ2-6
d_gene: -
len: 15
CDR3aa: CASSLAETGANVLTF
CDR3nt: TGCGCCAGCAGCTTGGCCGAAACTGGGGCCAACGTCCTGACTTTC

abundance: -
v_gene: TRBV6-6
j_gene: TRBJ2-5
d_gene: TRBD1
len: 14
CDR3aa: CATKPGQGRWEQYF
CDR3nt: TGTGCCACAAAACCAGGACAGGGCCGTTGGGAGCAGTACTTC

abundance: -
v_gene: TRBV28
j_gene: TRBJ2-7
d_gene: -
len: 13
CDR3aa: CASSLSARYEQYF
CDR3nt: TGTGCCAGCAGCCTGTCAGCCAGATACGAGCAGTACTTC

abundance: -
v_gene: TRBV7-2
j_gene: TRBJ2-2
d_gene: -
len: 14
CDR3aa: CASSLRGNTGELFF
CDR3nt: TGTGCCAGCAGCTTACGGGGGAACACCGGGGAGCTGTTTTTT

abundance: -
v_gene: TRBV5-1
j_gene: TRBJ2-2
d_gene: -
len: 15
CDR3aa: CASSLSQTGAGELFF
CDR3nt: TGCGCCAGCAGCTTGTCTCAGACCGGTGCCGGGGAGCTGTTTTTT

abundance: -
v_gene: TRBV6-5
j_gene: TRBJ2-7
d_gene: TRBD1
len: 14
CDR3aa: CASSYGTGGYEQYF
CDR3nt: TGTGCCAGCAGTTATGGGACAGGCGGCTACGAGCAGTACTTC

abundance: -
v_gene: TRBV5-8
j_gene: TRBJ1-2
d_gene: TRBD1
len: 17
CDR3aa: CASSPGQGLLTNYGYTF
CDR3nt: TGTGCCAGCAGCCCGGGACAGGGTCTATTGACTAACTATGGCTACACCTTC

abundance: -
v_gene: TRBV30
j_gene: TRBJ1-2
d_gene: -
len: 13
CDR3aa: CAWATDYNYGYTF
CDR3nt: TGTGCCTGGGCGACAGACTATAACTATGGCTACACCTTC

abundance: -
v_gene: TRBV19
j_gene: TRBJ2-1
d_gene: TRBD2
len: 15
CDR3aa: CASRTSGRHYNEQFF
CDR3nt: TGTGCCAGTAGGACTAGCGGGAGGCACTACAATGAGCAGTTCTTC

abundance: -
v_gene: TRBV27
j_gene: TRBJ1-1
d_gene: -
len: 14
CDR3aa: CASSLSGQRVEAFF
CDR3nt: TGTGCCAGCAGTTTATCGGGGCAGCGAGTTGAAGCTTTCTTT

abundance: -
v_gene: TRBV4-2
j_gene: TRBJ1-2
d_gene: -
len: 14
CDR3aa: CASSVIPTNYGYTF
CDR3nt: TGTGCCAGCAGCGTGATCCCGACTAACTATGGCTACACCTTC

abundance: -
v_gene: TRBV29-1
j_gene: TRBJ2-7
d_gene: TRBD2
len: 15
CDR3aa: CSVEEKRLAGLEQYF
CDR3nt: TGCAGCGTTGAAGAAAAGAGACTAGCGGGACTCGAGCAGTACTTC

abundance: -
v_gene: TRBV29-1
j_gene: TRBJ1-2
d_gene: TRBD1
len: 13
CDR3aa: CSVRDRVYYGYTF
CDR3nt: TGCAGCGTGCGGGACAGGGTTTACTATGGCTACACCTTC

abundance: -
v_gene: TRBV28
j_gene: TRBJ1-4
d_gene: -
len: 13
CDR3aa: CASSFATNEKLFF
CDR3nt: TGTGCCAGCAGTTTCGCAACTAATGAAAAACTGTTTTTT

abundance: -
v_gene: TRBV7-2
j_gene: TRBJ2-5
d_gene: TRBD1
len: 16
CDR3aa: CASSPQGRGREETQYF
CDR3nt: TGTGCCAGCAGCCCCCAGGGCAGGGGGCGAGAAGAGACCCAGTACTTC

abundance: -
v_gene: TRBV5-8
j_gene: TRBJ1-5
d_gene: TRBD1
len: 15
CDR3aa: CASSPGTGLNQPQHF
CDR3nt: TGTGCCAGCAGCCCCGGGACAGGGTTGAATCAGCCCCAGCATTTT

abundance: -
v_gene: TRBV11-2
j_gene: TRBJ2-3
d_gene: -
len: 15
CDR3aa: CASSLNGRSTDTQYF
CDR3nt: TGTGCCAGCAGCTTAAACGGCAGGAGCACAGATACGCAGTATTTT

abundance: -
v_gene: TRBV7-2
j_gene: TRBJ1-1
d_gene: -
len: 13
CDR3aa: CASSLGGLAEAFF
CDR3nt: TGTGCCAGCAGCTTAGGTGGGCTCGCTGAAGCTTTCTTT

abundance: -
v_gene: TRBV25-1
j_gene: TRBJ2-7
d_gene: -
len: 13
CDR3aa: CASTRGESYEQYF
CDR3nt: TGTGCCAGCACAAGGGGCGAATCCTACGAGCAGTACTTC

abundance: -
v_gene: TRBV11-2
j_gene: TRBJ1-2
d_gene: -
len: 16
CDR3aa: CASSLDRGGKDDGYTF
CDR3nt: TGTGCCAGCAGCTTAGATAGGGGAGGGAAAGACGATGGCTACACCTTC

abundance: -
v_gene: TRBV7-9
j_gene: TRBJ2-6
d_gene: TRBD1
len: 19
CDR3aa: CASSAGAGTGVTGANVLTF
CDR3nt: TGTGCCAGCAGCGCGGGCGCCGGGACAGGCGTGACTGGGGCCAACGTCCTGACTTTC

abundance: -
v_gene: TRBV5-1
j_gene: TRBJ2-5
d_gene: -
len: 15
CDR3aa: CASSSSGTRQETQYF
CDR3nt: TGCGCCAGCAGCTCCTCCGGGACACGCCAAGAGACCCAGTACTTC

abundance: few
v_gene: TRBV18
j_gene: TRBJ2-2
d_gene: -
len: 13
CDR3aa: CASSFRVGGELFF
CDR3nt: TGTGCCAGCTCGTTCCGCGTTGGCGGGGAGCTGTTTTTT

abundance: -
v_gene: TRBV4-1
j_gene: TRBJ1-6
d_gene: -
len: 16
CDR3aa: CASSQEGNTLNSPLHF
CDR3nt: TGCGCCAGCAGCCAAGAAGGAAACACTCTTAATTCACCCCTCCACTTT

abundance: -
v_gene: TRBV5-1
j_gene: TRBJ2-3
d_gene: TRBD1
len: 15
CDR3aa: CASSLMGRGLDTQYF
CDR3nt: TGCGCCAGCAGCTTGATGGGCAGGGGGCTGGATACGCAGTATTTT

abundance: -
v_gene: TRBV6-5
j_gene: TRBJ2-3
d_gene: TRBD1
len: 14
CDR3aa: CASSIRGQGDTQYF
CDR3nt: TGTGCCAGCAGTATCAGGGGGCAGGGAGATACGCAGTATTTT

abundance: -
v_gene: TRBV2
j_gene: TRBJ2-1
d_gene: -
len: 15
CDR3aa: CASSVEGSSYNEQFF
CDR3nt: TGTGCCAGCAGTGTTGAGGGAAGCTCCTACAATGAGCAGTTCTTC

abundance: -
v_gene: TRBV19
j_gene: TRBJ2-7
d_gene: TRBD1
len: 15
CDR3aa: CASSPGGQVSYEQYF
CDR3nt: TGTGCCAGTAGTCCAGGGGGACAGGTTTCCTACGAGCAGTACTTC

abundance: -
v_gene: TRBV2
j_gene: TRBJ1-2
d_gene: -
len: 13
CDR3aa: CASRPGPNYGYTF
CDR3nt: TGTGCCAGCAGGCCGGGGCCTAACTATGGCTACACCTTC

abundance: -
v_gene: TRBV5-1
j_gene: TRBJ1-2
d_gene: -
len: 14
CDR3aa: CASALIYRENGYTF
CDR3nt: TGCGCCAGCGCCCTCATCTATAGGGAGAATGGCTACACCTTC

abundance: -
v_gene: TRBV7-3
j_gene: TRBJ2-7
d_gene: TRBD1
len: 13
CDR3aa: CASSLRQGREQYF
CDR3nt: TGTGCCAGCAGCTTAAGACAGGGCCGCGAGCAGTACTTC

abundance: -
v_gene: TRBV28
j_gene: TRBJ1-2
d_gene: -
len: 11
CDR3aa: CASSLPGASIF
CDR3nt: TGTGCCAGCAGTTTGCCAGGGGCCTCCATCTTC

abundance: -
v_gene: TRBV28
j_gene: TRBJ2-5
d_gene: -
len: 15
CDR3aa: CASGPGRRLQETQYF
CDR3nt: TGTGCCAGCGGACCGGGACGGCGGCTCCAAGAGACCCAGTACTTC

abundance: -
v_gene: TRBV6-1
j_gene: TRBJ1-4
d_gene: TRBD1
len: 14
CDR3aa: CASNGQGRNEKLFF
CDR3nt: TGTGCCAGCAATGGACAGGGGAGAAATGAAAAACTGTTTTTT

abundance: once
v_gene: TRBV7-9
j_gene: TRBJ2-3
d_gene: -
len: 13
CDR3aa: CASTLALWDTQYF
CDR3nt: TGTGCCAGCACCCTAGCCCTCTGGGATACGCAGTATTTT

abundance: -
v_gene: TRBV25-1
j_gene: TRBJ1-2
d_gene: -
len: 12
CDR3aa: CASSESSGSHTF
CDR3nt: TGTGCCAGCAGTGAATCGTCAGGGTCCCACACCTTC

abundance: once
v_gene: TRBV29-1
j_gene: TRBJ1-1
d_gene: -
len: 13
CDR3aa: CSVDSTENTEAFF
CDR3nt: TGCAGCGTTGACTCGACAGAGAACACTGAAGCTTTCTTT

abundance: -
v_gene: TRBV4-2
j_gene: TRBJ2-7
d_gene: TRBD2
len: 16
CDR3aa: CASSRRGREGSHEQYF
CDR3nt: TGTGCCAGCAGCCGAAGGGGGCGGGAGGGCTCCCACGAGCAGTACTTC

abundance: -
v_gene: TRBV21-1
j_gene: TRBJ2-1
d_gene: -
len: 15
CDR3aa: CASGASGDSYNEQFF
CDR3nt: TGTGCCAGCGGGGCTAGCGGGGATTCCTACAATGAGCAGTTCTTC

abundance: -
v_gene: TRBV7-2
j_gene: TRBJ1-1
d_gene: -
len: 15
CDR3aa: CASSPTQTVNTEAFF
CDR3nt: TGTGCCAGCAGCCCCACCCAGACAGTGAACACTGAAGCTTTCTTT

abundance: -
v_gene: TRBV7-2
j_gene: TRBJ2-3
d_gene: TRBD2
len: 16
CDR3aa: CASSLGGLAITDTQYF
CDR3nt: TGTGCCAGCAGCCTCGGGGGACTAGCGATCACAGATACGCAGTATTTT

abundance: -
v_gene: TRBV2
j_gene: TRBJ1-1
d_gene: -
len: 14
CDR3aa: CASSMTGLNTEAFF
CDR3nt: TGTGCCAGCAGCATGACAGGACTTAACACTGAAGCTTTCTTT

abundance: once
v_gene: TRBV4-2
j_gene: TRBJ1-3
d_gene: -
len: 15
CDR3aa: CASSQMWASGNTIYF
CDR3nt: TGTGCCAGCAGCCAAATGTGGGCGTCTGGAAACACCATATATTTT

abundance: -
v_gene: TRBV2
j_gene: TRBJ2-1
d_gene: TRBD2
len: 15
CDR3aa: CASRPTSGVYNEQFF
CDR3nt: TGTGCCAGCAGACCGACTAGCGGAGTCTACAATGAGCAGTTCTTC

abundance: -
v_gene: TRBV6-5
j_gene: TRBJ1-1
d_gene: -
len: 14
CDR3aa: CASKSSQGTLEAFF
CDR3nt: TGTGCCAGCAAATCCTCTCAGGGGACTCTTGAAGCTTTCTTT

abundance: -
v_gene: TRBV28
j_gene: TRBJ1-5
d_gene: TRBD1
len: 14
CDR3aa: CASRGQGMGQPQHF
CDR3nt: TGTGCCAGCAGGGGACAGGGGATGGGTCAGCCCCAGCATTTT

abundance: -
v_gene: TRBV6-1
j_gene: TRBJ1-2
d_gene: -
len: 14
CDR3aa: CASSARTESYGYTF
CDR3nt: TGTGCCAGCAGCGCGAGGACAGAATCATATGGCTACACCTTC

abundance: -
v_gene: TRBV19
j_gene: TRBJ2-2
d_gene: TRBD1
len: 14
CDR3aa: CASGQGAAAGELFF
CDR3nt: TGTGCCAGTGGTCAGGGGGCGGCGGCCGGGGAGCTGTTTTTT

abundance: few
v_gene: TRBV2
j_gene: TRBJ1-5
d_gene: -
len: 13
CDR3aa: CASRGEVHQPQHF
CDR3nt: TGTGCCAGCAGAGGGGAGGTTCATCAGCCCCAGCATTTT

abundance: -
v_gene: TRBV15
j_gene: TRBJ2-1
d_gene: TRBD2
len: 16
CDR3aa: CATSPQPGGRYNEQFF
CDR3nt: TGTGCCACCAGTCCTCAACCGGGGGGTCGATACAATGAGCAGTTCTTC

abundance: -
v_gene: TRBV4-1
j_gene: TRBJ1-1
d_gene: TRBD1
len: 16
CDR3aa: CASSPYGVKGGPEAFF
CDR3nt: TGCGCCAGCAGCCCGTATGGGGTGAAAGGGGGCCCTGAAGCTTTCTTT

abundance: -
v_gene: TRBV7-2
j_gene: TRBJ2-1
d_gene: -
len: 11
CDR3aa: CASSLGATQFF
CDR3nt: TGTGCCAGCAGCCTGGGGGCCACGCAGTTCTTC

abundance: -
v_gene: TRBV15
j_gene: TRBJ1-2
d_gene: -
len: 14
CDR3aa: CATSQEVSYYGYTF
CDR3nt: TGTGCCACCAGCCAAGAAGTATCTTACTATGGCTACACCTTC